This T cell receptor beta chain is from a study of shared clonotypes between healthy human individuals. Whole-study context: Donors had three CD4 naive, three CD4 memory, two CD8 naive and one CD8 memory plate apiece.

Several immunoSEQ plates received, in even portions, the genomic DNA of each subset. Original methodology: With immunoSEQ giving junction-only sequences and no quality scores, filtering differed. Sequenced by immunoSEQ multiplex PCR; TCRdb stores in-frame clones only, minus some. Clone size and V and J calls were adopted from that table, with D and trimming inferred from the DNA. Of about 1 million clones listed, about three quarters are singletons. The trim removed 3 bases at V and 5 bases at J, leaving 12 bases unmatched. Per the germline V gene, CDR1 is MNHEY and CDR2 is SMNVEV (reference sequence). The CDR3 spans 17 residues. Splitting of CD4+ cells produced CD45RA+ naive and CD45RA-negative memory subsets.

The receptor's source is a man aged 18 to 35 in good health. The sample comprised memory CD4+ T cells sorted from blood. Specified subset: CD45RA-negative fraction. The V gene is TRBV27, the J gene TRBJ1-2; 10 positions agree with TRBD1. This chain's CDR3 is CASSFDRGPPLLYGYTF. The CDR3 DNA sequence: TGTGCCAGCAGTTTCGACAGGGGGCCCCCTTTACTATATGGCTACACCTTC.